These 9 T cell receptor beta chains originate from one sample sequenced in a study of vaccination effects on CD4 cells after COVID-19. Sequenced by immunoSEQ multiplex PCR; TCRdb stores in-frame clones only, minus some. The table includes about 66,000 clones, 70% to 85% detected once. An approximately 10-day culture period preceded the isolation of CD4+ T cells. Participants completed two doses of the BNT162b2 or mRNA-1273 vaccine. These receptors' targets are unknown. The input for sequencing was CD4+ T cells from PBMCs cultured without peptide, taken after COVID-19 vaccination. These TCRs come from a human donor who received a COVID-19 vaccine.

This clone was recorded a few times. This chain joins TRBV4-1 and TRBJ1-1; a weak D match, TRBD1 (6 bases). Per the germline V gene, CDR1 is MGHRA and CDR2 is YSYEKL. This CDR3 is 14 amino acids long. The V gene lost 5 bases and the J gene lost 4 bases, with 14 bases spanning the gap. CDR3 loop: CASSIQGRGTEAFF. The CDR3 nucleotides are TGCGCCAGCAGCATTCAGGGGAGGGGCACTGAAGCTTTCTTT.

The chain recombines TRBV29-1 with TRBJ2-5, with unresolved D. Germline V lookup: CDR1 SQVTM, CDR2 ANQGSEA. The CDR3 length is 12 residues. The V end was cut by 7 bases, the J end by 3 bases, with 12 bases between. The CDR3 loop is CSARTLKETQYF. In nucleotides, the CDR3 is TGCAGCGCCCGGACCTTAAAAGAGACCCAGTACTTC.

V is TRBV2 and J is TRBJ2-7, with D hard to call. V dropped 7 bases and J dropped 2 bases, with 12 bases sitting between them. The CDR3 loop spans 13 amino acids. Germline V gene sequence: CDR1 SNHLY, CDR2 FYNNEI. DNA of the CDR3: TGTGCCAGCAACCGACAAGGCACCTACGAGCAGTACGTC. It is translated as CASNRQGTYEQYV.

This chain uses TRBV2 with TRBJ1-5, with 8 bases matching TRBD1. Trimming cost V 2 bases and J 2 bases; bases outside gene matches: 2. The germline CDR1 and CDR2 sequences are SNHLY and FYNNEI. The length of the CDR3 is 15 residues. The CDR3 protein is CASSEQTGGNQPQHF. The CDR3, as DNA: TGTGCCAGCAGTGAACAGACAGGGGGCAATCAGCCCCAGCATTTT.

This clone was seen once. The gene calls are TRBV11-3 and TRBJ2-5; 11 bases line up with TRBD2. The germline gives CDR1 SGHNT, CDR2 YENEEA. V was pared by 5 bases and J by 2 bases, with 4 bases of the junction left unmatched. The CDR3 sequence is 15 residues long. The CDR3 nucleotides are TGTGCCAGCAGCCCAGGGACTAGCGGACAAGAGACCCAGTACTTC. It encodes CASSPGTSGQETQYF.

The chain is built from TRBV6-5 and TRBJ2-2; 8 bases are a match to TRBD1. This CDR3 has 15 amino acids. With V trimmed by 4 bases and J by 3 bases, 4 bases remained unmatched. Per germline, CDR1 MNHEY and CDR2 SVGAGI. The CDR3 reads CASSSYRGYTGELFF. The CDR3 DNA reads as TGTGCCAGCAGTTCCTACAGGGGGTACACCGGGGAGCTGTTTTTT.

The CDR3 DNA reads as TGTGCCAGCAGCTTAGGACAGACAGAGAGTAATTCACCCCTCCACTTT. This gives the protein CASSLGQTESNSPLHF. The rearrangement uses TRBV7-9 and TRBJ1-6; maybe TRBD1 (5 bases). CDR1 SEHNR and CDR2 FQNEAQ come from the germline V gene (reference sequence). The CDR3 totals 16 residues. Trimming pared 1 base from V and 6 bases from J, leaving 13 bases between.

The chain uses TRBV19 and TRBJ2-2; a weak D match, TRBD1 (5 bases). This CDR3 is built from 17 residues. V was clipped by 4 bases and J by 5 bases, with 20 bases between them. Germline-derived CDR1 and CDR2 are LNHDA and SQIVND (reference sequence). The CDR3 bases are TGTGCCAGTAGTACCCAGAGTAGGGGCCCTGGGACCGGGGAGCTGTTTTTT. This encodes CASSTQSRGPGTGELFF.

The chain is built from TRBV27 and TRBJ2-5; weak D call: TRBD2 (6 bases). Trimming left V 3 bases short and J 5 bases short, with 13 bases between. Germline V lookup: CDR1 MNHEY, CDR2 SMNVEV (reference sequence). The CDR3 consists of 14 residues. CDR3: CASSFSSVVETQYF. CDR3 in DNA: TGTGCCAGCAGTTTCTCTAGCGTTGTTGAGACCCAGTACTTC.